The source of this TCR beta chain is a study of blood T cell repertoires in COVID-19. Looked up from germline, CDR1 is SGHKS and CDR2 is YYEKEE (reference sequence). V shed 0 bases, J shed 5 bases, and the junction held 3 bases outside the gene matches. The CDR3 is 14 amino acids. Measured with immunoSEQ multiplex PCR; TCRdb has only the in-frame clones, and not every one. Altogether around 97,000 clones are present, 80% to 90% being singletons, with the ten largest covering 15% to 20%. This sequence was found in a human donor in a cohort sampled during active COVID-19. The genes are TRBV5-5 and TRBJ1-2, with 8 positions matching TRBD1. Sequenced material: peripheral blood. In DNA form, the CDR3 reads TGTGCCAGCAGCTTGGAAGGACAGGGATATGGCTACACCTTC. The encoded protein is CASSLEGQGYGYTF.